Below are 17 T cell receptor beta chains sequenced from a single sample in a study of a mutant IDH1 vaccine in newly diagnosed glioma (dated by TCRdb to the early 2020s). Their target antigens are unknown. The sample's time point, from its label and the paper: week 35, safety follow-up. A 20-mer mutant IDH1 peptide at 300 micrograms in Montanide made up each vaccine dose, which was injected subcutaneously together with topical imiquimod. Library method: the immunoSEQ multiplex PCR assay. The source is immuneACCESS, and TCRdb retained only in-frame sequences with V and J called. Part of the clones is not carried over; for the studies checked, unresolved V genes explain less than half of this, and the remainder is unexplained. The sample includes 45,000 or so clones, with under 90% observed a single time. 4.5% to 5.5% of the sample is in the top ten clones. The sequenced sample was PBMCs, obtained from a glioma patient whose treatment included an IDH1 peptide vaccine. The receptors come from a woman between 40 and 50 years old with glioma. Some clones in this sample may be carry-over from other donors' samples.

V and J are TRBV7-8 and TRBJ1-1; no firm D call. The CDR3 length is 13 residues. The germline CDR1 and CDR2 sequences are SGHVS and FQNEAQ. Trimming stripped 6 bases from V and 0 bases from J, with 8 bases between. The CDR3 loop is CASSRDMNTEAFF. CDR3 DNA sequence: TGTGCCAGCAGTCGGGATATGAACACTGAAGCTTTCTTT.

The genes are TRBV6-6 and TRBJ2-4, with D perhaps matching TRBD1 or TRBD2 (5 bases each). Germline assignment: CDR1 MNHNY and CDR2 SVGAGI (reference sequence). V was trimmed by 5 bases and J by 8 bases, leaving 10 bases between them. The CDR3 extends over 12 amino acids. The CDR3 is CASSPLGDIQYF. In DNA, the CDR3 is TGTGCCAGCAGTCCTTTGGGGGACATTCAGTACTTC.

The chain links TRBV7-2 to TRBJ2-5, with D perhaps being TRBD1 or TRBD2 (5 bases each). CDR3 size: 15 residues. V lost 1 base, J lost 4 bases, and 13 bases lay in between. Germline V CDR1 and CDR2: SGHTA, FQGNSA. The CDR3 sequence is CASSLGSEGRETQYF. In DNA form, the CDR3 reads TGTGCCAGCAGCTTAGGTTCAGAGGGGCGAGAGACCCAGTACTTC.

DNA of the CDR3: TGCGCCAGCAGCCAAGATAGCGGGGAGCAGTACTTC. Encoded protein: CASSQDSGEQYF. The rearrangement joins TRBV4-3 to TRBJ2-7; TRBD2 matches 7 bases. Germline CDR1 LGHNA, CDR2 YSLEER. This CDR3 has 12 residues. The V segment lost 0 bases and the J segment 7 bases; nucleotides outside the gene matches: 0.

The chain uses TRBV5-4 and TRBJ2-2, with D perhaps assigned TRBD1 or TRBD2 (5 bases each). Germline CDR1 reads SGHNT; CDR2 reads YYREEE (reference sequence). There are 15 residues in the CDR3. V lost 0 bases and J 0 bases, leaving 6 bases between the germline ends. The CDR3 DNA sequence: TGTGCCAGCAGCTTGGTGGGGGCGAACACCGGGGAGCTGTTTTTT. Its translation: CASSLVGANTGELFF.

This clone showed up just a few times. The J gene is TRBJ1-1, the V gene TRBV4-1; 10 bases fit TRBD1. The V gene end was trimmed by 1 base and the J gene end by 0 bases; junction bases not matched to a gene: 2. The length of the CDR3 is 16 residues. Germline CDR1 is MGHRA and CDR2 is YSYEKL. CDR3 loop: CASSQGQGALNTEAFF. The DNA for the CDR3 is TGCGCCAGCAGCCAAGGACAGGGGGCCCTGAACACTGAAGCTTTCTTT.

This chain connects TRBV9 to TRBJ2-3, with D possibly matching TRBD2 (5 bases). V was shortened by 3 bases and J by 6 bases, with 11 bases between the two germline ends. The CDR3 runs 13 residues. Germline loops: CDR1 SGDLS, CDR2 YYNGEE. The CDR3 bases are TGTGCCAGCAGCGCCACTAGAGCCGATACGCAGTATTTT. Amino acid sequence: CASSATRADTQYF.

The V and J genes are TRBV27 and TRBJ2-3; possible D gene TRBD1, 5 bases. Trimming pared 4 bases from V and 3 bases from J, leaving 17 bases between. The CDR3 length is 16 residues. The germline V gene encodes CDR1 MNHEY and CDR2 SMNVEV (reference sequence). The CDR3 region is CASSSYDSPGTDTQYF. The CDR3 nucleotides are TGTGCCAGCAGTTCCTACGACAGCCCCGGGACAGATACGCAGTATTTT.

This chain connects TRBV29-1 to TRBJ1-1; D gene uncertain. Trimming stripped 2 bases from V and 6 bases from J, with 13 bases between. The CDR3 spans 13 residues. Germline CDR1 reads SQVTM; CDR2 reads ANQGSEA. CDR3 DNA: TGCAGCGTTGAACAAGGGAGAGTGGCTGAAGCTTTCTTT. Amino acid sequence: CSVEQGRVAEAFF.

The J gene is TRBJ1-5, the V gene TRBV28; perhaps TRBD1 as D (6 bases). Trimming removed 4 bases from V and 2 bases from J, with 15 bases in between. Germline CDR1 and CDR2: MDHEN and SYDVKM. The CDR3 consists of 16 residues. The chain's CDR3 is CASSWGGAEGNQPQHF. The CDR3 DNA reads TGTGCCAGCAGTTGGGGGGGCGCCGAGGGCAATCAGCCCCAGCATTTT.

This chain uses TRBV28 with TRBJ1-1; no definite D call. V lost 3 bases and J 8 bases, leaving 10 bases between the germline ends. Germline lookup yields CDR1 MDHEN and CDR2 SYDVKM. CDR3 length: 12 residues. CDR3 protein: CASSFRGWEAFF. CDR3 sequence (DNA): TGTGCCAGCAGTTTTCGCGGGTGGGAAGCTTTCTTT.

V is TRBV7-9 and J is TRBJ1-3; D uncertain. Germline lookup yields CDR1 SEHNR and CDR2 FQNEAQ (reference sequence). This CDR3 contains 15 residues. Trimming pared 5 bases from V and 2 bases from J, leaving 13 bases between. CDR3 DNA sequence: TGTGCCAGCAGCCAGGACGGAAGGGCTGGAAACACCATATATTTT. As protein: CASSQDGRAGNTIYF.

A remark on this clone: Germline is not matched at one junction end, which may reflect a read error. The chain couples TRBV28 to TRBJ1-5; a weak D match, TRBD1 (6 bases). Germline CDR1 reads MDHEN; CDR2 reads SYDVKM. The CDR3 covers 14 residues. The CDR3 here is CASRPGTNNRPQHF. CDR3 sequence (DNA): TGTGCCAGCAGGCCAGGGACAAATAATCGGCCCCAGCATTTT.

This chain links TRBV5-8 with TRBJ1-2; D may be TRBD1 (6 bases). The CDR3 contains 15 residues. Trimming took off 0 bases at V and 4 bases at J, with 13 bases between the two ends. Per germline, CDR1 SGHTS and CDR2 YDEGEE. This CDR3 is CASSLVQGRFYGYTF. The CDR3 DNA sequence: TGTGCCAGCAGCTTGGTTCAGGGGCGATTCTATGGCTACACCTTC.

This chain joins TRBV19 and TRBJ1-2; D may be TRBD1 (5 bases). Germline CDR1 reads LNHDA; CDR2 reads SQIVND (reference sequence). The CDR3 consists of 14 residues. V was shortened by 3 bases and J by 6 bases, with 14 bases between the two germline ends. For the CDR3, the DNA is TGTGCCAGTAGTATGGGGCCCGTTGGCGATGGCTACACCTTC. As protein: CASSMGPVGDGYTF.

The genes are TRBV9 and TRBJ2-2; D might be TRBD1 or TRBD2, each matching 5 bases. Germline CDR1 SGDLS, CDR2 YYNGEE. This CDR3 has 14 amino acids. Trimming removed 0 bases at V and 6 bases at J, with 9 bases between. The CDR3, as DNA: TGTGCCAGCAGCGTAGGGGGACCCGCCGGGGAGCTGTTTTTT. Translation gives CASSVGGPAGELFF.

The CDR3 protein is CASSQLSRIETQYF. The CDR3 DNA reads as TGCGCCAGCAGCCAACTGTCGAGGATAGAGACCCAGTACTTC. The chain recombines TRBV4-1 with TRBJ2-5; D remains unclear. Deletions cut 2 bases from V and 4 bases from J, with 11 bases between. Germline V gene lookup returns CDR1 MGHRA and CDR2 YSYEKL. This CDR3 is 14 amino acids long.